The 5 T cell receptor beta chains given below trace back to one sample, sequenced in a study of T cells after posttransplantation cyclophosphamide (dated by TCRdb to about 2016). Reading the label with the study, this specimen's treatment or condition is: high-dose cyclophosphamide on days +3 and +4 as single-agent GVHD prophylaxis. Patients in the PTCy group got busulfan and fludarabine conditioning, a marrow graft from a related or unrelated donor, and cyclophosphamide on days +3 and +4. The library was produced with the immunoSEQ multiplex PCR assay. The table was pulled from immuneACCESS by TCRdb, which kept in-frame rearrangements only. Such tables lose some clones; where checked, under half of the loss comes from unresolved V genes, and the rest has no known cause. The sample table records several thousand clones; 70% to 80% of these occur just once. The ten largest clones take up 8.5% to 10% of the sample.

Sample: PBMCs, taken about 190 days after allogeneic stem cell transplant with posttransplant cyclophosphamide. The origin of the receptors is a male patient over 55 who received an allogeneic stem cell transplant from a related donor and was CMV-positive. Some T cells seen after a transplant may have their origin in the graft donor.

J is TRBJ2-7 and V is TRBV11-3; no firm D call. V lost 4 bases and J lost 6, with 7 bases in between. The CDR3 totals 11 residues. Germline V lookup: CDR1 SGHNT, CDR2 YENEEA. The CDR3 nucleotides read TGTGCCAGCAGCTCCCTATTCGAGCAGTACTTC. Protein sequence: CASSSLFEQYF.

This sequence joins TRBV7-9 and TRBJ2-5; D remains ambiguous. There are 13 residues in the CDR3. V was pared by 5 bases and J by 5 bases, with 12 bases between. The germline V gene encodes CDR1 SEHNR and CDR2 FQNEAQ (reference sequence). The CDR3 sequence is CASSPDIRETQYF. DNA for the CDR3: TGTGCCAGCAGCCCTGACATCAGGGAGACCCAGTACTTC.

The rearrangement joins TRBV19 to TRBJ1-5; D perhaps matches TRBD1 (5 bases). The ends were cut back, 4 bases at V and 6 bases at J, with 19 bases in the middle. This CDR3 is 16 amino acids long. CDR1 and CDR2 from the germline V gene are LNHDA and SQIVND (reference sequence). CDR3 amino acids: CASSTFELGRGQPQHF. The CDR3, as DNA: TGTGCCAGTAGTACTTTCGAACTCGGGAGGGGTCAGCCCCAGCATTTT.

This sequence joins TRBV5-6 and TRBJ2-5; a weak D match, TRBD2 (6 bases). From germline, CDR1 is SGHDT and CDR2 YYEEEE. The CDR3 length is 16 residues. V was cut by 4 bases and J by 2 bases, with 18 bases left in between. The CDR3 bases are TGTGCCAGCAGCCCCCTCTCGGCCGGGGGACAAGAGACCCAGTACTTC. Translation gives CASSPLSAGGQETQYF.

Only a few counts were recorded for this clone. V gene TRBV4-1 combines with J gene TRBJ2-2; D ambiguous. V gave up 1 base and J gave up 3 bases, with 9 bases separating them. The germline V gene has CDR1 MGHRA and CDR2 YSYEKL. This CDR3 contains 15 residues. The CDR3 is CASSQANRDTGELFF. The CDR3 coding sequence is TGCGCCAGCAGCCAAGCGAACCGGGACACCGGGGAGCTGTTTTTT.